Here is one TCR beta chain with its context. Its target is not known. V dropped 0 bases and J dropped 6 bases, with 13 bases sitting between them. Looked up from germline, CDR1 is MGHRA and CDR2 is YSYEKL. The CDR3 has 15 amino acids. CD8 cells regarded as naive lacked CD45RO, were positively chosen for CCR7, and omitted terminally differentiated effector memory CD45RA+ cells. This sample was taken from a study of shared clonotypes between healthy human individuals. Sequenced by immunoSEQ multiplex PCR; TCRdb stores in-frame clones only, minus some. Seen here are almost 700,000 clones, about 90% observed once, and the top ten hold 24%. Study results and limitations: For naive CD4 cells, roughly 4.6% of clonotypes were shared across four donors. In general, naive subsets displayed greater estimated richness than memory subsets did.

The genes are TRBV4-1 and TRBJ2-3; no clear D gene. The TCR was taken from a man aged 25 to 40 in good health. What was sequenced was naive CD8+ T cells sorted from blood. The CDR3 sequence is CASSQEIPDPDTQYF. In DNA form, the CDR3 reads TGCGCCAGCAGCCAAGAGATCCCCGACCCCGATACGCAGTATTTT.